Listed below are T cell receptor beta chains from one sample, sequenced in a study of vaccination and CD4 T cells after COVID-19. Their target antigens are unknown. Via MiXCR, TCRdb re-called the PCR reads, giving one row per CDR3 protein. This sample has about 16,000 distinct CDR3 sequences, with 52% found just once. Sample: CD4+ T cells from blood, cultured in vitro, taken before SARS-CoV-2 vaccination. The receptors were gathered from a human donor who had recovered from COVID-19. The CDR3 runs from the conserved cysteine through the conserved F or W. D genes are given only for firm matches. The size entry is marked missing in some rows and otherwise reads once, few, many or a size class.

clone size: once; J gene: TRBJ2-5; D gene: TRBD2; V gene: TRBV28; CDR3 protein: CASSPHRGGRDYQETQYF; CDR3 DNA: TGTGCCAGCAGCCCCCATCGCGGCGGGAGAGATTACCAAGAGACCCAGTACTTC
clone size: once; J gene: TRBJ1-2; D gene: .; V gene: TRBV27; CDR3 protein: CASSRTREAGYTF; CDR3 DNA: TGTGCCAGCAGCAGGACCCGGGAAGCGGGCTACACCTTC
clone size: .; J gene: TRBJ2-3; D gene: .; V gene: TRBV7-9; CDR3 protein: CASSIGISGSTDTQYF; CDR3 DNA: TGTGCCAGCAGCATAGGTATTAGCGGAAGCACAGATACGCAGTATTTT
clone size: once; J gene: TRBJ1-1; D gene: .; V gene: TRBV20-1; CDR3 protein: CSAPNRENTEAFF; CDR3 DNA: TGCAGTGCTCCAAACAGGGAGAACACTGAAGCTTTCTTT
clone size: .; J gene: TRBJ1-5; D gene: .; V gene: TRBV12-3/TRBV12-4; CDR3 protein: CASRGTGNQPQHF; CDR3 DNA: TGTGCCAGCAGGGGGACTGGAAATCAGCCCCAGCATTTT
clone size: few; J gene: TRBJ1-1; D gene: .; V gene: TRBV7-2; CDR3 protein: CASSLGREAFF; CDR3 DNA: TGTGCCAGCAGCTTAGGCAGAGAAGCTTTCTTT
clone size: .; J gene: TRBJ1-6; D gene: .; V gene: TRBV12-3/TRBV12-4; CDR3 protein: CASKDSSSYNSPLHF; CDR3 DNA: TGTGCCAGCAAAGACTCAAGCTCCTATAATTCACCCCTCCACTTT
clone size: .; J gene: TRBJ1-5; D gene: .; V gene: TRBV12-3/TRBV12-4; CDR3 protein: CASSFMAGGNQPQHF; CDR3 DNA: TGTGCCAGCAGTTTTATGGCAGGGGGCAATCAGCCCCAGCATTTT
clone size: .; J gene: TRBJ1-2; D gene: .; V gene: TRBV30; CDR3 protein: CAWSPRSSYGYTF; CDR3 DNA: TGTGCCTGGAGTCCCCGTAGCAGCTATGGCTACACCTTC
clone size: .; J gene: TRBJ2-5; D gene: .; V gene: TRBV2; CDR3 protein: CASSVRQQETQYF; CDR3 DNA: TGTGCCAGCAGCGTAAGACAGCAAGAGACCCAGTACTTC
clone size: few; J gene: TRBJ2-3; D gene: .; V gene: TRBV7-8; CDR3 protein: CASSYTGSSTDTQYF; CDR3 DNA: TGTGCCAGCAGCTATACAGGGTCTAGCACAGATACGCAGTATTTT
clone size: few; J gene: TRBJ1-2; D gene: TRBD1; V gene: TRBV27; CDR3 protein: CASRLRGQGQDYGYTF; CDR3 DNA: TGTGCCAGCAGACTCCGAGGACAGGGTCAGGACTATGGCTACACCTTC
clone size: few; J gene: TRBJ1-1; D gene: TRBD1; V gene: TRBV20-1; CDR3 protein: CSASPTGLRTEAFF; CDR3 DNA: TGCAGTGCTTCTCCGACAGGGCTGAGGACTGAAGCTTTCTTT
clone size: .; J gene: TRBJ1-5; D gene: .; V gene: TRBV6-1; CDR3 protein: CASSPSVGSAQHF; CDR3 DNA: TGTGCCAGCAGCCCTTCGGTCGGATCGGCCCAGCATTTT
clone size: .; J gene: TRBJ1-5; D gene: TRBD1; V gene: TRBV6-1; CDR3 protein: CASRGGQDLSNQPQHF; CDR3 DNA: TGTGCCAGCAGGGGCGGACAGGACCTTAGCAATCAGCCCCAGCATTTT
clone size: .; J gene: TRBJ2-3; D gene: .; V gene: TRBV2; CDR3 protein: CASSDLWGFTDTQYF; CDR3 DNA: TGTGCCAGCAGTGATTTGTGGGGGTTCACAGATACGCAGTATTTT
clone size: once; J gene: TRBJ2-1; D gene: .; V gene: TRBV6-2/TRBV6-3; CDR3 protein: CASRQKGGGQFF; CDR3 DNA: TGTGCCAGCAGGCAGAAGGGGGGAGGGCAGTTCTTC
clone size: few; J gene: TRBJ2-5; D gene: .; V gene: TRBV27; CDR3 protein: CASSSWRQETQYF; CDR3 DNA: TGTGCCAGCAGCAGCTGGAGGCAAGAGACCCAGTACTTC
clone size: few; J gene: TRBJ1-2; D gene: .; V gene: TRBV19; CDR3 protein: CASSMAGTQTNGYTF; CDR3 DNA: TGTGCCAGTAGTATGGCCGGGACACAGACGAATGGCTACACCTTC
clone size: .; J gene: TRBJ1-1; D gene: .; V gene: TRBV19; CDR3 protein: CASSIDASQGIVNTEAFF; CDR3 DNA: TGTGCCAGTAGTATAGACGCCTCCCAGGGCATCGTCAACACTGAAGCTTTCTTT
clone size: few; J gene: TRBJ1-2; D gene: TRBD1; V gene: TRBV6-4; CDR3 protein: CASSAGTGDGYTF; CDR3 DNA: TGTGCCAGCAGTGCCGGGACAGGTGATGGCTACACCTTC
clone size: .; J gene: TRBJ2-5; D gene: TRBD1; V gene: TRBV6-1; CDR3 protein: CASSRDRQETQYF; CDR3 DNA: TGTGCCAGCAGCCGGGACAGACAAGAGACCCAGTACTTC
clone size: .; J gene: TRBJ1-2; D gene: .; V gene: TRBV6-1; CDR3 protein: CASDNNNYGYTF; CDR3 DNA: TGTGCCAGCGACAATAATAACTATGGCTACACCTTC
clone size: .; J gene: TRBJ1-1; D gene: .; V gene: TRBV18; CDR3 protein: CASSPRVSVAEAFF; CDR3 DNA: TGTGCCAGCTCACCTCGGGTCTCGGTCGCTGAAGCTTTCTTT
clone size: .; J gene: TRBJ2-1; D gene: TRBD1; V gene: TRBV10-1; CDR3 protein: CASSENRGQYNEQFF; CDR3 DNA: TGCGCCAGCAGTGAGAACCGGGGACAGTACAATGAGCAGTTCTTC